These 9 T cell receptor beta chains were all obtained from the same sample, sequenced in a study of T cell repertoires in cytomegalovirus infection. A single record per CDR3 protein comes from TCRdb applying MiXCR to the reads. Found here are over 250,000 distinct CDR3 sequences, around 20% of them singletons; the top ten hold roughly a fifth. No antigen is known for these receptors. The sequenced sample was cultured PBMCs, obtained from culture after CMV antigen stimulation. Receptors originate from a human donor in good health (CMV status not recorded). Some clones in this sample may be carry-over from other donors' samples.

The rearrangement joins TRBV12-5 to TRBJ2-5; TRBD2 aligns across 13 bases. The CDR3 loop spans 17 amino acids. V gave up 3 bases and J gave up 3 bases; unmatched junction bases: 7. CDR1 and CDR2 (germline): LGHNT, FRNRAP. The CDR3 coding sequence is TGTGCTAGTGGTTTCCCACCTGGACTAGCGGGAGAAGAGACCCAGTACTTC. Translating gives CASGFPPGLAGEETQYF. The complete variable domain, with remaining parts taken from reference TRBV12-5 and TRBJ2-5, reads DARVTQTPRHKVTEMGQEVTMRCQPILGHNTVFWYRQTMMQGLELLAYFRNRAPLDDSGMPKDRFSAEMPDATLATLKIQPSEPRDSAVYFCASGFPPGLAGEETQYFGPGTRLLVL.

In this sample, this clonotype turned up a few times. CDR3 sequence (DNA): TGTGCCAGCAGCGAGAGCGGGAGTGGATACGAGCAGTACTTC. Protein sequence: CASSESGSGYEQYF. The chain carries TRBV6-2 or TRBV6-3 and TRBJ2-7, with 8 bases lining up with TRBD2. The V and J ends lost 6 bases and 4 bases, in that order; junction bases with no gene match: 8. This CDR3 comprises 14 residues. CDR1 is MNHEY, CDR2 SVGEGT, per germline.

This clonotype has at least ten counts. The CDR3: CASSLEPTYEQYF. The DNA of the CDR3 is TGTGCCAGCAGTTTAGAACCCACCTACGAGCAGTACTTC. The rearrangement joins TRBV12-3 or TRBV12-4 to TRBJ2-7, with D uncertain. The CDR3 spans 13 residues. V was cut by 1 base and J by 2 bases, with 6 bases left in between.

This clonotype came up many times. This chain uses TRBV9 with TRBJ2-3; no definite D call. The CDR3 has 14 residues. The V and J ends lost 0 bases and 1 base respectively, with 6 bases between them. CDR1 is SGDLS and CDR2 is YYNGEE in the germline V gene. CDR3 sequence: CASSVEIGTDTQYF. The CDR3 coding sequence is TGTGCCAGCAGCGTAGAAATAGGCACAGATACGCAGTATTTT.

This clonotype has only a few counts. The chain employs TRBV6-6 and TRBJ1-1; the D gene is possibly TRBD1 (6 bases). The ends were cut back, 5 bases at V and 1 base at J, with 14 bases in the middle. Germline V gene sequence: CDR1 MNHNY, CDR2 SVGAGI (reference sequence). This CDR3 comprises 15 residues. This CDR3 is CASSRVGGRNTEAFF. CDR3 DNA sequence: TGTGCCAGCAGTCGGGTCGGGGGGCGGAACACTGAAGCTTTCTTT.

The rearrangement links TRBV27 to TRBJ2-7; D unclear. Germline loops: CDR1 MNHEY, CDR2 SMNVEV (reference sequence). The CDR3 covers 12 residues. The germline V and J ends were trimmed by 2 bases and 6 bases, with 8 bases remaining between them. CDR3 DNA: TGTGCCAGCAGTTTAGGGTTCGGCGAGCAGTACTTC. Translation: CASSLGFGEQYF.

This clonotype occurred a few times. The chain recombines TRBV24-1 with TRBJ2-1; TRBD2 might be the D (8 bases). V gave up 4 bases and J gave up 5 bases, with 23 bases separating them. From germline, CDR1 is KGHDR and CDR2 SFDVKD. The CDR3 is 18 amino acids. The CDR3 nucleotides are TGTGCCACCAGTGACCCCAAAGGGGGCGGGAGGAGCAACAATGAGCAGTTCTTC. Protein sequence: CATSDPKGGGRSNNEQFF.

This clonotype was seen repeatedly, ten times or more. The V and J genes are TRBV7-2 and TRBJ2-1; 11 bases fit TRBD2. This CDR3 has 17 residues. V gave up 1 base and J gave up 4 bases; unmatched junction bases: 6. Germline V lookup: CDR1 SGHTA, CDR2 FQGNSA. CDR3 nucleotides: TGTGCCAGCAGCTTAGGACCCAGACTAGCGGGATACAATGAGCAGTTCTTC. Translated, it gives CASSLGPRLAGYNEQFF.

This rearrangement joins TRBV2 to TRBJ2-1; D gene uncertain. The ends were cut back, 6 bases at V and 6 bases at J, with 15 bases in the middle. The CDR3 totals 14 residues. Germline lookup yields CDR1 SNHLY and CDR2 FYNNEI. The CDR3 sequence: CASSGPATANEQFF. DNA of the CDR3: TGTGCCAGCAGCGGACCCGCGACGGCCAATGAGCAGTTCTTC.